There are many counts of the clone carrying this T cell receptor beta chain. The antigen is not known. Using a J-beta primer mix together with a sample-barcoded 5' primer, a second PCR was run for roughly 6 to 12 cycles. Each single sample gave us at least 3 million CDR3-containing paired-end reads. TCRdb passed the 5' RACE reads through MiXCR, listing each CDR3 protein once. The data show roughly 700,000 distinct CDR3 sequences, around 48% seen once. These data originate in a study of blood T cells in healthy people across ages. Overall study findings and caveats: Any conclusive comparison of naive versus antigen-experienced cells was prevented by using unsorted PBMCs.

V lost 7 bases and J lost 1, with 16 bases in between. The CDR3 has 15 residues. Healthy Caucasian individuals from Russia aged about 6 to 100 served as donors. Each sample yielded at least 6 million isolated PBMCs. The V and J genes are TRBV12-3 or TRBV12-4 and TRBJ2-5, with D possibly TRBD2 on 5 matching bases. Sequenced input: blood. The receptor was derived from a woman aged 55-70 years in good health. The CDR3 DNA reads as TGTGCCAGCATCCGAAGTCTAGCCGCCCAAGAGACCCAGTACTTC. Amino acid sequence: CASIRSLAAQETQYF.